The 7 T cell receptor beta chains below were found in one sample sequenced in a study of blood T cell repertoires in COVID-19. Libraries were prepared by immunoSEQ multiplex PCR; TCRdb keeps only in-frame clonotypes and omits some of them. The sample lists around 130,000 clones; about four fifths were seen once. What was sequenced was peripheral blood. These receptors were taken from a human donor in a cohort sampled during active COVID-19.

Worth noting for this clone: One end of the junction does not line up with germline, which may come from a read error. The same CDR3 also results from other DNA sequences found in this sample. The chain joins TRBV14 to TRBJ1-6; D not resolved. Germline loops: CDR1 SGHDN, CDR2 FVKESK. The CDR3 totals 12 residues. This chain's CDR3 is CASSQVRGPPYF. The CDR3 DNA is TGTGCCAGCAGCCAAGTCCGCGGGCCACCTTACTTT.

This clone has only a few counts. V gene TRBV4-3 combines with J gene TRBJ1-2; tentatively, D is TRBD1 (6 bases). Trimming removed 0 bases from V and 0 bases from J, with 11 bases in between. This CDR3 has 16 amino acids. CDR1 is LGHNA and CDR2 is YSLEER in the germline V gene. CDR3 nucleotide sequence: TGCGCCAGCAGCCAAGATCGGCAGGGGACTAACTATGGCTACACCTTC. Translating it yields CASSQDRQGTNYGYTF.

The V and J genes are TRBV18 and TRBJ2-5; a weak D match, TRBD1 (5 bases). Trimming took 6 bases from V and 5 from J, leaving 16 bases between them. The CDR3 length is 14 residues. Per the germline V gene, CDR1 is KGHSH and CDR2 is LQKENI. CDR3 nucleotide sequence: TGTGCCAGCTCTCAAGGGGCCCTTCCCGAGACCCAGTACTTC. Translated: CASSQGALPETQYF.

The DNA of the CDR3 is TGCGCCAGCAGCCCCTCCCCCTATGGCTACGAGCAGTACTTC. Amino acids: CASSPSPYGYEQYF. V is TRBV4-1 and J is TRBJ2-7, with D unresolved. The V end was cut by 4 bases, the J end by 3 bases, with 13 bases between. Germline V gives CDR1 MGHRA, CDR2 YSYEKL. CDR3 size: 14 residues.

V usage is TRBV25-1 and J usage is TRBJ1-1; 9 positions match TRBD1. Germline CDR1 is MGHDK and CDR2 is SYGVNS. CDR3 length equals 15 residues. V lost 3 bases to trimming and J lost 5 bases; unmatched junction nucleotides: 7. CDR3: CASSDPQGAGTEAFF. The CDR3 DNA is TGTGCCAGCAGTGACCCACAGGGGGCGGGTACTGAAGCTTTCTTT.

The chain couples TRBV7-9 to TRBJ2-7, with unresolved D. This CDR3 is 14 amino acids long. The V end was cut by 1 base, the J end by 3 bases, with 10 bases between. Germline CDR1 reads SEHNR; CDR2 reads FQNEAQ (reference sequence). CDR3 nucleotides: TGTGCCAGCAGCTTAGGTCGGGTCAGCTACGAGCAGTACTTC. Its protein product is CASSLGRVSYEQYF.

This rearrangement joins TRBV3-1 (or the pseudogene TRBV3-2) to TRBJ1-3; D might be TRBD1 (6 bases). Deletions cut 4 bases from V and 0 bases from J, with 16 bases between. The CDR3 sequence is 17 residues long. The V gene's germline CDR1 is LGHDT and CDR2 YNNKEL (reference sequence). In DNA form, the CDR3 reads TGTGCCAGCAGCCTCCCGCAGGGGACCTCCTCTGGAAACACCATATATTTT. Translating it yields CASSLPQGTSSGNTIYF.